Given below is one TCR beta chain in context. Its antigen specificity is not known. No per-base quality is available; no much larger clone lies one base away. This sample is part of a study of blood T cell repertoires in COVID-19 (TCRdb year 2020). As for the study more broadly: The collaborator samples originated in the United States, Italy and Spain and spanned the acute and convalescent phases of COVID-19. Samples came from the ongoing ImmuneRACE study (first 160 participants) plus 1,254 subjects from 6 global collaborators. A de-identified subject ID, COVID-19 status, age in years and sex were almost always included in the sample metadata. Subjects who had been exposed to COVID-19, were actively infected with it, or had recovered from it provided the deeply sampled blood TCRbeta repertoires that made up the dataset. The repertoires were released in a freely available public database intended as a resource for research on the immune response to SARS-CoV-2. The material from the prospective study consisted of cDNA or gDNA derived from T cells, B-cell-depleted T cells, or PBMCs. Where available, HLA class I and class II types were taken from metadata supplied by the sample provider and were not determined by assay-based typing.

Study-wide conclusions, independent of this receptor: Clinical and demographic metadata were provided uncurated, with the amount varying by source and participant.

Each collaborating institution followed its own protocols to collect whole blood in K2EDTA tubes. Collaborator samples were shipped for TCRbeta analysis as frozen whole blood, isolated PBMCs, or DNA extracted from either sample type. The immunoSEQ Assay, a bias-controlled multiplex PCR, was used to amplify TCRbeta CDR3 regions from genomic DNA. As for the original processing: Nucleated cell counts per sample were estimated from amplification of reference gene primers within the assay. To quantify the absolute abundance of each unique TCRbeta CDR3 rearrangement, sequence reads were collapsed and filtered. For each sample, productive Simpson clonality was calculated as the square root of Simpson's diversity index across productive rearrangements. In its TCRdb copy, this immuneACCESS table keeps in-frame sequences only and misses some clones. Where compared with another copy, unresolved V genes explain less than half of these, and the others have no known cause. That table furnishes V, J and clone size, whereas the DNA furnished D and trimming. This sample is represented by about 99,000 clones; approximately 89% of them were singletons. The ten most abundant clones make up 17% of the sample.

CDR1 and CDR2 are drawn from the germline V gene (reference sequence): WNHNN, SYGVQD. Unmatched junction bases come to 6, with V trimmed by 6 bases and J by 2 bases. The CDR3 measures 15 amino acids from cysteine to phenylalanine. The read is trimmed to its CDR3 DNA, 45 bases read in frame from base 1. Sequenced sample: peripheral blood. This receptor was identified in a woman aged 80 or older in a cohort sampled during active COVID-19. Here the chain combines TRBV10-1 and TRBJ2-3; TRBD2 agrees with 9 junctional bases. This receptor carries the CDR3 CASSDGLATTDTQYF. The DNA is as follows: TGCGCCAGCAGCGACGGACTAGCGACCACAGATACGCAGTATTTT.